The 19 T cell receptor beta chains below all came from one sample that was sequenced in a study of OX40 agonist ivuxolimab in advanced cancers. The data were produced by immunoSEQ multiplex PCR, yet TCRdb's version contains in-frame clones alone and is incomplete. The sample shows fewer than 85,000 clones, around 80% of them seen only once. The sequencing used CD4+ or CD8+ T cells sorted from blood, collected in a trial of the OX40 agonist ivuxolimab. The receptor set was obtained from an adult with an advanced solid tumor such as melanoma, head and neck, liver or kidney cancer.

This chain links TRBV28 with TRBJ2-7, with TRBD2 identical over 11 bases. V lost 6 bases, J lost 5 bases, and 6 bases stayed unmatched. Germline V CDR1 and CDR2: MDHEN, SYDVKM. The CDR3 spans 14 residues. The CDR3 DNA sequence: TGTGCCAGCAGCACTAGCGGGAGTGTACACGAGCAGTACTTC. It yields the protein CASSTSGSVHEQYF.

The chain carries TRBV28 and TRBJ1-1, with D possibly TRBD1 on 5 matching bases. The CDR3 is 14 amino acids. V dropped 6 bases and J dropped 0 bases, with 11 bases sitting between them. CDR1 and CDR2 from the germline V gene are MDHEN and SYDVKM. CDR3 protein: CASRGRGVNTEAFF. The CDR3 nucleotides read TGTGCCAGCAGGGGGCGGGGAGTGAACACTGAAGCTTTCTTT. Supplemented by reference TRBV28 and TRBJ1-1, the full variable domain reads DVKVTQSSRYLVKRTGEKVFLECVQDMDHENMFWYRQDPGLGLRLIYFSYDVKMKEKGDIPEGYSVSREKKERFSLILESASTNQTSMYLCASRGRGVNTEAFFGQGTRLTVV.

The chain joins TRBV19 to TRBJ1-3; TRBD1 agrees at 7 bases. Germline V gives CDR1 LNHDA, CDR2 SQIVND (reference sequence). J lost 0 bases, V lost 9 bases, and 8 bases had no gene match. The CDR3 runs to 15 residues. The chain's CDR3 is CASGLRGSSGNTIYF. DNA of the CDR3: TGTGCCAGCGGGCTCAGGGGGAGCTCTGGAAACACCATATATTTT.

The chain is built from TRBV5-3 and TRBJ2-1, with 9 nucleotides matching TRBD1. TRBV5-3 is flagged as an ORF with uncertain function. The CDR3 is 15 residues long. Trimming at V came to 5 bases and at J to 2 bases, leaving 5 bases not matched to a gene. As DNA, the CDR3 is TGTGCCAGAAGGGGCCGGACAGGGGCCTACAATGAGCAGTTCTTC. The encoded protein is CARRGRTGAYNEQFF.

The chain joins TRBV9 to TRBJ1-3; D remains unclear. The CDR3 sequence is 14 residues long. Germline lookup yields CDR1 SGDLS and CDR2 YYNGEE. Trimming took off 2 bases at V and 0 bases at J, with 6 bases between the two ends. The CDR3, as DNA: TGTGCCAGCAGCGTGGTCCCCTCTGGAAACACCATATATTTT. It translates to CASSVVPSGNTIYF.

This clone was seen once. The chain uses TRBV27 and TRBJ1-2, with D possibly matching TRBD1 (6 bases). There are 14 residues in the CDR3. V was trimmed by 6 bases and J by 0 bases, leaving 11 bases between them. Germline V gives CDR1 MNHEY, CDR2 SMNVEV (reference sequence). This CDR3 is CASSLTGSNYGYTF. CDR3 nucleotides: TGTGCCAGCAGCTTGACAGGTTCTAACTATGGCTACACCTTC.

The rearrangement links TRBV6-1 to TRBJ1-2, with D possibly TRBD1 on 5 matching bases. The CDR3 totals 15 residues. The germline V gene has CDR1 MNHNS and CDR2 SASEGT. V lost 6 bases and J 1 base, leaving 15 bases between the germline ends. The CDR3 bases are TGTGCCAGCAGACCGACCGGGACGGTTAACTATGGCTACACCTTC. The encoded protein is CASRPTGTVNYGYTF.

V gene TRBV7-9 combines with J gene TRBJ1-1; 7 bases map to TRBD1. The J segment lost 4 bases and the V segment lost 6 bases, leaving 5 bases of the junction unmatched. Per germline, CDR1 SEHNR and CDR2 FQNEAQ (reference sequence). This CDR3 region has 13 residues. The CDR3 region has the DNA TGTGCCAGCAGATACCGACAGGGCACTGAAGCTTTCTTT. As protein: CASRYRQGTEAFF. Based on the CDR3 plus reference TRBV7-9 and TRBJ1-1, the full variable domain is DTGVSQNPRHKITKRGQNVTFRCDPISEHNRLYWYRQTLGQGPEFLTYFQNEAQLEKSRLLSDRFSAERPKGSFSTLEIQRTEQGDSAMYLCASRYRQGTEAFFGQGTRLTVV.

CDR3 sequence (DNA): TGTGCCAGCAGCTGGGGCGCGGTCTCTGGAAACACCATATATTTT. Protein sequence: CASSWGAVSGNTIYF. The chain joins TRBV5-6 to TRBJ1-3; maybe TRBD1 (5 bases). Looked up from germline, CDR1 is SGHDT and CDR2 is YYEEEE. V was pared by 3 bases and J by 0 bases, with 10 bases between. CDR3 size: 15 residues.

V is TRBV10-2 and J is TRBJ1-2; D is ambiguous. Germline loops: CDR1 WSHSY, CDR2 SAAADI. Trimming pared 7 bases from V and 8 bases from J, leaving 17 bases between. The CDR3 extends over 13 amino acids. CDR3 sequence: CASTPVAGKGYTF. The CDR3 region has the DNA TGCGCCAGCACCCCCGTAGCGGGGAAGGGCTACACCTTC.

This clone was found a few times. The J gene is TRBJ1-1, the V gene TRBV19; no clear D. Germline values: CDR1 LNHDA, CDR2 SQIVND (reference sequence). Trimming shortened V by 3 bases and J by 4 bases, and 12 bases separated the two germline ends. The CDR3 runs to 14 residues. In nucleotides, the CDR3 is TGTGCCAGTAGTATTCGCATGTGGGGCACTGAAGCTTTCTTT. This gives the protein CASSIRMWGTEAFF.

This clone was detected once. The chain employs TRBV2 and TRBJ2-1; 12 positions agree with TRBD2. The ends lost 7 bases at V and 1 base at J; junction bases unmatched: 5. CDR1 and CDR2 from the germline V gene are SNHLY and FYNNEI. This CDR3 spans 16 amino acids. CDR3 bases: TGTGCCAGCACTAGCGGGAGGGCCGTATCCTACAATGAGCAGTTCTTC. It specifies CASTSGRAVSYNEQFF.

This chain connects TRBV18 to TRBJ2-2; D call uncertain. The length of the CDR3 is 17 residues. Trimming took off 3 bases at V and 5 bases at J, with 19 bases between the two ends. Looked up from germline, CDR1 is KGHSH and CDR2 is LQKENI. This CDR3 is CASSPRVDPGETGELFF. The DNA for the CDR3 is TGTGCCAGCTCACCCCGCGTGGACCCCGGAGAGACCGGGGAGCTGTTTTTT.

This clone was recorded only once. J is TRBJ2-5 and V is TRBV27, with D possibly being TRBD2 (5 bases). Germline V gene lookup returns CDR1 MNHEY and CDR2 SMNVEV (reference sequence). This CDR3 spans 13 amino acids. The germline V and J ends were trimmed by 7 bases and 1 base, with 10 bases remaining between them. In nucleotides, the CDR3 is TGTGCCAGCATGCGGGCTACCCAAGAGACCCAGTACTTC. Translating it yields CASMRATQETQYF.

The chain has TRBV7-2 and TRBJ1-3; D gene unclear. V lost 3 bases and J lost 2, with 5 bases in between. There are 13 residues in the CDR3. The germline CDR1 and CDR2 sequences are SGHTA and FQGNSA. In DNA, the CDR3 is TGTGCCAGCAGCTTGACCCCTGGAAACACCATATATTTT. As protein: CASSLTPGNTIYF. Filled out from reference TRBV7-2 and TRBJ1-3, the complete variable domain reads GAGVSQSPSNKVTEKGKDVELRCDPISGHTALYWYRQSLGQGLEFLIYFQGNSAPDKSGLPSDRFSAERTGGSVSTLTIQRTQQEDSAVYLCASSLTPGNTIYFGEGSWLTVV.

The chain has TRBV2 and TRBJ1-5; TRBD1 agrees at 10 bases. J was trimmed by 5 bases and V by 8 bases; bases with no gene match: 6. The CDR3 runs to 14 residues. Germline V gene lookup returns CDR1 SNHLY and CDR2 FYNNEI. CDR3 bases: TGTGCCAGCTCCCCGGGGACAGGGGATCAGCCCCAGCATTTT. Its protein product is CASSPGTGDQPQHF.

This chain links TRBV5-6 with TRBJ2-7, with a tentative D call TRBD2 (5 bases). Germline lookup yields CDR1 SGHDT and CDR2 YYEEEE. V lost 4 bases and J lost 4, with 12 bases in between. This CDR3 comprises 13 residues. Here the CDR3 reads CASSVVASYEQYF. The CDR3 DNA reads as TGTGCCAGCAGCGTAGTAGCGAGTTACGAGCAGTACTTC.

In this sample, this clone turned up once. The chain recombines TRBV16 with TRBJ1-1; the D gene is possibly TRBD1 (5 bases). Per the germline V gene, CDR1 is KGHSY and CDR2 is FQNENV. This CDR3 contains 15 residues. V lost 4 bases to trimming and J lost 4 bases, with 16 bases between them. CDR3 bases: TGTGCCAGCAGCCTCTCCGCGTCCAGGGCCACTGAAGCTTTCTTT. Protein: CASSLSASRATEAFF.

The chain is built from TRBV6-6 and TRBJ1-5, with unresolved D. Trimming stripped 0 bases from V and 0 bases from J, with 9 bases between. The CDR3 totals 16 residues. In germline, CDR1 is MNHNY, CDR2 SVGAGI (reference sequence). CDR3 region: CASSYSAHDSNQPQHF. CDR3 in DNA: TGTGCCAGCAGTTACTCGGCCCACGATAGCAATCAGCCCCAGCATTTT.